The rows below give T cell receptor beta chains drawn from one sample of a study of shared clonotypes between healthy human individuals. The assay was immunoSEQ multiplex PCR, and TCRdb's table has in-frame clones only and misses some. The table records 550,000 to 800,000 clones, roughly 70% of them present only once. Sample: memory CD4+ T cells sorted from blood. The receptors here all came from a woman aged 25 to 39 in good health. The conserved cysteine and the conserved F or W are not part of the CDR3 here. The D gene is left open where the match is weak.

V gene	D gene	CDR3 length	J gene	CDR3 protein
TRBV6-1	-	13	TRBJ2-2	ASSQRTANTGELF
TRBV5-4	-	10	TRBJ1-1	ASSFGDTEAF
TRBV28	-	12	TRBJ1-2	ASTTPPGFRGYT
TRBV28	-	14	TRBJ2-7	ASVGIRRDSYYEQY
TRBV5-5	-	13	TRBJ1-4	ASSLAPATSEKLF
TRBV7-8	TRBD1	14	TRBJ1-2	ASSPTRGQYNYGYT
TRBV18	-	10	TRBJ2-5	ASSPDEETQY
TRBV2	TRBD2	11	TRBJ2-3	ASKAGVGDTQY
TRBV14	-	12	TRBJ2-1	ASNPSMTMQEQF
TRBV7-3	TRBD1	13	TRBJ2-1	ASSPGGTVIPEQF
TRBV19	-	13	TRBJ2-2	ASSIALASTGELF
TRBV28	TRBD2	12	TRBJ2-7	ASRDSGRSLEQY
TRBV2	-	11	TRBJ1-2	ASVQTTVRGYT
TRBV11-3	-	13	TRBJ2-1	ASSLDGSDYNEQF
TRBV28	-	11	TRBJ1-5	ASNVRQYQPQH
TRBV15	-	11	TRBJ2-5	ATSRSPEETQY
TRBV11-2	-	11	TRBJ1-1	ASSLYRATEAF
TRBV6-1	-	11	TRBJ2-3	ASLVFGRDTQY
TRBV5-8	-	13	TRBJ1-1	ASSTSRALFTEAF
TRBV19	TRBD1	12	TRBJ2-7	ASSITGTGGQQY
TRBV5-1	TRBD1	12	TRBJ1-3	ASSDTGAGNTIY
TRBV2	-	12	TRBJ1-5	ASSGGGSNQPQH
TRBV5-1	TRBD1	12	TRBJ2-5	ASSPTGDQETQY
TRBV2	-	12	TRBJ2-3	ASREQGPTDTQY
TRBV21-1	-	12	TRBJ1-1	ASNSDTGGTEAF
TRBV29-1	-	15	TRBJ1-1	SVLRPISRTPERRAF
TRBV7-2	TRBD2	13	TRBJ2-7	ASSLVGLAGDEQY
TRBV6-5	TRBD2	12	TRBJ2-5	ASSRQREKETQY
TRBV18	TRBD2	14	TRBJ2-1	ASSPPSGRVYNEQF
TRBV2	-	10	TRBJ2-1	ASSEVAWAPF
TRBV11-2	-	11	TRBJ2-7	ASSPSIDFEQY
TRBV2	-	12	TRBJ1-4	ASRSWTVGEKLF
TRBV6-1	-	11	TRBJ2-5	ASSEATEETQY
TRBV7-6	-	11	TRBJ2-2	ASSLALEEELF
TRBV7-2	-	13	TRBJ2-7	ASSWNRLGPGEQY
TRBV29-1	TRBD1	11	TRBJ2-5	SVDGTGQETQY
TRBV18	TRBD1	14	TRBJ1-2	ASSPRIGQGDYGYT
TRBV25-1	-	10	TRBJ1-5	ASSQSGGPQH
TRBV9	-	14	TRBJ2-2	ASSPRFSRGTGELF
TRBV18	TRBD1	14	TRBJ1-2	ASSPRTGLSSYGYT
TRBV7-3	-	13	TRBJ2-7	ASSSTPGTVGRQY
TRBV19	TRBD2	13	TRBJ2-1	ASEGREGSYNEQF
TRBV25-1	-	13	TRBJ2-1	ASRKTSGHYNEQF
TRBV10-3	TRBD1	11	TRBJ2-5	AIGDRGQETQY
TRBV5-1	-	12	TRBJ1-3	ASRPGTDGNTIY
TRBV5-4	TRBD1	14	TRBJ2-5	ASSGTGTGFGETQY
TRBV25-1	-	12	TRBJ2-7	ASSGQTRGDEQY
TRBV2	TRBD2	11	TRBJ2-7	ASSEREQGEQY
TRBV2	-	14	TRBJ2-6	ASSDLRGSGANVLT
TRBV30	-	10	TRBJ1-1	AWGGGSIPFF
TRBV28	TRBD2	12	TRBJ2-7	ASRKLKRGYEQY
TRBV7-8	TRBD2	14	TRBJ2-2	ASSLNLAGLSGELF
TRBV28	TRBD1	13	TRBJ2-5	ASSLNQRQGETQY
TRBV5-1	-	13	TRBJ2-3	ASSLGTQSTDTQY
TRBV27	TRBD2	11	TRBJ2-5	ASRLAGVETQY
TRBV6-1	-	11	TRBJ2-7	ASALGRTYEQY
TRBV5-8	-	12	TRBJ1-4	ASSLAPYGEKLF
TRBV4-1	-	12	TRBJ2-7	ASSQTHDSYEQY
TRBV25-1	TRBD2	13	TRBJ2-7	ASSERLAGVTEQY
TRBV30	-	11	TRBJ2-5	AWSRGAGETQY